These T cell receptor beta chains were read from a single sample in a study of human T cells and chemical hapten exposure. Using its own MiXCR run on the RACE reads, TCRdb lists one record per CDR3 protein. The sample has about 340,000 distinct CDR3 sequences; 5.5% to 8% are singletons. Material: whole blood, obtained in connection with sensitization to the hapten diphenylcyclopropenone (DPC). The source of these receptors is a woman under 30 with alopecia areata. Some clones in this sample may be carry-over from other donors' samples. CDR3s include the opening cysteine and the closing phenylalanine or tryptophan. D genes are given only for firm matches. Size values are once, few and many counts, or a class for expanded clones, and some rows have none.

D gene	V gene	J gene	clone size	CDR3 protein	CDR3 DNA
TRBD1	TRBV5-4	TRBJ1-4	few	CASSPTGRSDEKLFF	TGTGCCAGCAGCCCGACAGGGAGGTCGGATGAAAAACTGTTTTTT
TRBD2	TRBV28	TRBJ2-3	many	CASSSTGLAGGRSTDTQYF	TGTGCCAGCAGTTCAACGGGACTAGCGGGGGGGAGGAGCACAGATACGCAGTATTTT
-	TRBV7-2	TRBJ2-1	many	CASSLAHIPGHGEQFF	TGTGCCAGCAGCTTAGCCCACATCCCAGGGCACGGTGAGCAGTTCTTC
-	TRBV7-9	TRBJ2-3	many	CASSPPWTYPTDTQYF	TGTGCCAGCAGCCCACCCTGGACCTATCCGACAGATACGCAGTATTTT
-	TRBV6-1	TRBJ1-1	-	CASLYQGNTEAFF	TGTGCCAGCCTATATCAGGGGAACACTGAAGCTTTCTTT
-	TRBV20-1	TRBJ2-3	few	CSALESTDTQYF	TGCAGTGCTCTAGAAAGCACAGATACGCAGTATTTT
-	TRBV4-3	TRBJ2-3	few	CASSYNTGTDTQYF	TGCGCCAGCAGCTACAACACGGGGACAGATACGCAGTATTTT
TRBD2	TRBV5-1	TRBJ2-5	many	CASSSGLDQQETQYF	TGCGCCAGCAGCTCCGGACTAGACCAACAAGAGACCCAGTACTTC
-	TRBV28	TRBJ2-7	few	CASSPFGVPFYEQYF	TGTGCCAGCAGCCCTTTCGGGGTGCCCTTCTACGAGCAGTACTTC
-	TRBV6-2/TRBV6-3	TRBJ2-3	-	CASSKPGPQYF	TGTGCCAGCAGTAAACCCGGCCCGCAGTATTTT
-	TRBV6-5	TRBJ2-1	-	CASSYGVGGHNNEQFF	TGTGCCAGCAGCTACGGAGTGGGGGGGCATAACAATGAGCAGTTCTTC
-	TRBV4-3	TRBJ2-3	few	CASSQNGWGRGGGTDTQYF	TGCGCCAGCAGCCAGAACGGATGGGGGCGGGGTGGGGGAACAGATACGCAGTATTTT
-	TRBV20-1	TRBJ2-7	many	CSAGVREEGYEQYF	TGCAGTGCGGGGGTTAGGGAGGAGGGCTACGAGCAGTACTTC
-	TRBV28	TRBJ1-1	-	CASIPTAGDTEAFF	TGTGCCAGCATCCCCACGGCGGGAGACACTGAAGCTTTCTTT
-	TRBV20-1	TRBJ2-1	few	CSARVRRGVRVSNEQFF	TGCAGTGCTAGAGTGCGGAGGGGGGTTCGGGTTTCCAATGAGCAGTTCTTC
TRBD1	TRBV27	TRBJ2-7	many	CASSDQQGAKDEQYF	TGTGCCAGCAGTGACCAACAGGGGGCTAAGGACGAGCAGTACTTC
TRBD2	TRBV6-2/TRBV6-3	TRBJ2-1	many	CASTLRASGGSSSYNEQFF	TGTGCCAGCACCCTAAGGGCTAGCGGGGGGTCCAGCTCCTACAATGAGCAGTTCTTC
TRBD1	TRBV19	TRBJ2-7	few	CASSPIQGQSRYEQYF	TGTGCCAGTAGTCCAATCCAGGGACAGTCGCGTTACGAGCAGTACTTC
-	TRBV7-6	TRBJ2-1	many	CASSHLEGGTTSGNEQFF	TGTGCCAGCAGCCATCTGGAGGGGGGGACAACAAGTGGGAATGAGCAGTTCTTC
TRBD1	TRBV7-3	TRBJ1-6	few	CASSRGTGSSPLHF	TGTGCCAGCAGCCGAGGGACAGGGAGCTCACCCCTCCACTTT
-	TRBV6-4	TRBJ2-3	many	CASSDTAQGGADTQYF	TGTGCCAGCAGTGACACTGCCCAAGGAGGCGCAGATACGCAGTATTTT
TRBD1	TRBV25-1	TRBJ1-6	many	CASSDQGVDSPLHF	TGTGCCAGCAGTGATCAGGGGGTGGATTCACCCCTCCACTTT
-	TRBV27	TRBJ2-7	many	CASRHPAGGVHEQYF	TGTGCCAGCAGACATCCGGCCGGGGGAGTCCACGAGCAGTACTTC
-	TRBV28	TRBJ2-7	medium-sized	CASSRTEGEQYF	TGTGCCAGCAGCCGGACGGAGGGGGAGCAGTACTTC
-	TRBV12-3/TRBV12-4	TRBJ1-2	many	CASSLGEFGYGYTF	TGTGCCAGCAGTCTTGGAGAGTTCGGGTATGGCTACACCTTC
TRBD2	TRBV7-8	TRBJ2-1	-	CASSLGPPAGVYNEQFF	TGTGCCAGCAGCTTAGGCCCCCCAGCGGGGGTCTACAATGAGCAGTTCTTC